This T cell receptor (beta chain) derives from a study of STAT5B mutations in CD4+ large granular lymphocyte leukemia. The CDR3 sequence is 13 residues long. The V gene lost 1 base and the J gene lost 3 bases, with 7 bases spanning the gap. Germline V gene lookup returns CDR1 SGHAT and CDR2 FQDESV (reference sequence). This table comes from immunoSEQ multiplex PCR, and its TCRdb copy is limited to in-frame clones, with some not included. The table records just over 25,000 clones, about four fifths of them present only once. The J gene is TRBJ2-7, the V gene TRBV11-1; unclear D gene. The sample comprised CD4+ T cells from blood buffy coats. The clonotype was recovered from a human donor in good health. This chain's CDR3 is CASSLGQSYEQYF. In DNA, the CDR3 is TGTGCCAGCAGCTTAGGACAAAGCTACGAGCAGTACTTC. Supplemented by reference TRBV11-1 and TRBJ2-7, the full variable domain reads EAEVAQSPRYKITEKSQAVAFWCDPISGHATLYWYRQILGQGPELLVQFQDESVVDDSQLPKDRFSAERLKGVDSTLKIQPAELGDSAMYLCASSLGQSYEQYFGPGTRLTVT.